This TCR beta chain was identified during a study of blood T cells in healthy people across ages. Study-wide context: With template switching, about one barcoded beta molecule was captured per two T cells.

Comments on this clonotype: As yet, its antigen is unknown.

This CDR3 is 13 amino acids long. Between the trimmed V and J ends, which lost 6 bases and 8 bases, there was a span of 16 bases. The germline V gene has CDR1 SNHLY and CDR2 FYNNEI. Primed by a sample-barcoded 5' primer and a J-beta primer mix, a second PCR proceeded for about 7 to 11 cycles. CDR3-containing paired-end reads numbered at least 2.5 million in each sample. Using its own MiXCR run on the 5' RACE reads, TCRdb lists one record per CDR3 protein. Among some 920,000 distinct CDR3 sequences listed, approximately 50% were seen once. The study's findings and limits: There were more naive CD4+ cells and higher diversity in long-lived donors than in aged donors. Not knowing donor CMV status may have confounded expanded clonotype changes.

The specimen was blood. The genes are TRBV2 and TRBJ1-1; the D is unclear. The TCR originated in a woman in her sixties in good health. CDR3 loop: CASRPLMLMEAFF. The CDR3 DNA sequence: TGTGCCAGCAGACCCCTTATGCTCATGGAAGCTTTCTTT.